This T cell receptor (beta chain) comes out of a study of blood T cell repertoires in COVID-19. CDR3 length equals 15 residues. The germline gives CDR1 SNHLY, CDR2 FYNNEI. V lost 6 bases and J lost 0; bases outside the gene matches: 5. Clones were read by immunoSEQ multiplex PCR, and TCRdb kept only the in-frame ones, dropping some. The data show approximately 130,000 clones, roughly 79% seen once. The chain recombines TRBV2 with TRBJ1-1, with TRBD1 matching over 9 bases. The sequence was obtained from a human donor in a cohort sampled during active COVID-19. Source material: peripheral blood. Written as DNA, the CDR3 is TGTGCCAGCAGCCTACGGACAGGGGTGAACACTGAAGCTTTCTTT. It codes for CASSLRTGVNTEAFF. Drawing the rest from reference TRBV2 and TRBJ1-1, the complete variable domain is EPEVTQTPSHQVTQMGQEVILRCVPISNHLYFYWYRQILGQKVEFLVSFYNNEISEKSEIFDDQFSVERPDGSNFTLKIRSTKLEDSAMYFCASSLRTGVNTEAFFGQGTRLTVV.